This T cell receptor (beta chain) was recorded in a study of Graves' ophthalmopathy and Graves' hyperthyroidism. Findings of the study overall: With a specificity of around 77% and a sensitivity of over 65%, the model predicted ophthalmopathy progression. Cross-validated, the 13-signature model showed 87.88%/81.08% sensitivity/specificity, and 80%/75% in the test set.

TCR beta CDR3 amplification used RNA transcripts. A first-round RT-PCR used HTBI primers, followed by a second-round multiplex PCR. In TCRdb, the multiplex PCR reads were re-called with MiXCR into one record per CDR3 protein. This sample yields 350,000 or so distinct CDR3 sequences, of which 17% are seen a single time; more than 9% belongs to the top ten. The germline CDR1 and CDR2 sequences are GTSNPN and SVGIG (reference sequence). After removal of 4 bases from V and 0 bases from J, the junction contained 2 bases not matched to a gene. The CDR3 spans 13 residues. As concerns this clonotype: The antigen remains unidentified.

The genes are TRBV30 and TRBJ1-1; 7 bases agree with TRBD1. The source is an adult man with Graves' ophthalmopathy. The sample comprised peripheral blood. The DNA for the CDR3 is TGTGCCTGGACAACAGGGGTGAACACTGAAGCTTTCTTT. As protein: CAWTTGVNTEAFF.